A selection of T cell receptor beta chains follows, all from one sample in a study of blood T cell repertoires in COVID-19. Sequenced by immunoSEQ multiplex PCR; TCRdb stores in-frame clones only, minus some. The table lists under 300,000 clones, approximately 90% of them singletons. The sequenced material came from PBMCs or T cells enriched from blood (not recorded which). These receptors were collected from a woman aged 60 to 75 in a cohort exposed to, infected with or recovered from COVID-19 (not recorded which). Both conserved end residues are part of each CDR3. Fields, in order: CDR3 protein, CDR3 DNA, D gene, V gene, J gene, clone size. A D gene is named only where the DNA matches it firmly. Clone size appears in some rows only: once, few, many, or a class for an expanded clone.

CAISWGQDYGYTF	TGTGCCATCAGTTGGGGGCAGGACTATGGCTACACCTTC	NA	TRBV10-3	TRBJ1-2	NA
CASSVGVRTTGELFF	TGTGCCAGCAGCGTAGGTGTCAGAACCACCGGGGAGCTGTTTTTT	NA	TRBV9	TRBJ2-2	NA
CASSEGLAYNEQFF	TGTGCCAGCAGCGAGGGACTGGCTTACAATGAGCAGTTCTTC	NA	TRBV5-6	TRBJ2-1	NA
CASSWDREGSPLHF	TGCGCCAGCAGCTGGGACAGGGAAGGTTCACCCCTCCACTTT	TRBD1	TRBV5-1	TRBJ1-6	NA
CAWSVRGLNEKLFF	TGTGCCTGGAGTGTCAGGGGCCTTAATGAAAAACTGTTTTTT	NA	TRBV30	TRBJ1-4	NA
CASSARLGVGYTF	TGTGCCAGCAGTGCCCGGTTAGGGGTCGGCTACACCTTC	NA	TRBV27	TRBJ1-2	NA
CASSDSEGPGELFF	TGTGCCAGCAGTGACTCGGAGGGCCCCGGGGAGCTGTTTTTT	NA	TRBV6-4	TRBJ2-2	NA
CASSQGSGTVLAGPYNEQFF	TGTGCCAGCAGCCAAGGGTCAGGGACGGTTCTAGCGGGCCCCTACAATGAGCAGTTCTTC	TRBD2	TRBV3-1/TRBV3-2	TRBJ2-1	NA
CASTLKVDYAKQETQYF	TGTGCCAGCACCCTGAAGGTGGACTACGCGAAACAAGAGACCCAGTACTTC	NA	TRBV25-1	TRBJ2-5	NA
CASSLAGQGYLRDTQYF	TGTGCCAGCAGCCTGGCCGGACAGGGTTATTTGAGGGATACGCAGTATTTT	TRBD1	TRBV7-9	TRBJ2-3	once
CASSNEGLSYNEQFF	TGTGCCAGCAGCAACGAAGGACTATCCTACAATGAGCAGTTCTTC	NA	TRBV21-1	TRBJ2-1	NA
CASSDREGSPLHF	TGTGCCAGCAGTGACAGGGAGGGGTCACCCCTCCACTTT	NA	TRBV6-1	TRBJ1-6	NA
CASSLSVYSVRGYTF	TGTGCCAGCAGTTTATCTGTCTACTCGGTGCGGGGCTACACCTTC	NA	TRBV27	TRBJ1-2	once
CASSFTRGNYEQYF	TGTGCCAGCAGCTTTACCAGGGGGAACTACGAGCAGTACTTC	TRBD1	TRBV7-2	TRBJ2-7	NA
CASSSVRSGRASVETQYF	TGTGCCAGCAGTTCGGTTCGTAGCGGGAGGGCCTCCGTGGAGACCCAGTACTTC	TRBD2	TRBV28	TRBJ2-5	NA
CASSLEIGLAGKNEQFF	TGTGCCAGCAGCTTAGAAATAGGGCTAGCGGGCAAAAATGAGCAGTTCTTC	TRBD2	TRBV7-9	TRBJ2-1	NA
CASSPQDWGDTQYF	TGTGCCAGCAGCCCCCAGGACTGGGGAGATACGCAGTATTTT	NA	TRBV7-2	TRBJ2-3	NA
CASSPSTGGDGYTF	TGTGCCAGCTCACCTTCGACAGGGGGCGACGGCTACACCTTC	TRBD1	TRBV18	TRBJ1-2	few
CATSKGVNEQFF	TGTGCCACCAGTAAGGGGGTCAATGAGCAGTTCTTC	NA	TRBV24-1	TRBJ2-1	NA
CASSPWFGDFNYGYTF	TGCGCCAGCAGCCCCTGGTTTGGGGACTTTAACTATGGCTACACCTTC	NA	TRBV4-1	TRBJ1-2	NA
CASSPRTSGSVDEQFF	TGTGCCAGCAGCCCAAGGACTAGCGGGAGCGTCGATGAGCAGTTCTTC	TRBD2	TRBV7-8	TRBJ2-1	NA
CASSSSGAGGYNEQFF	TGTGCCAGCAGTTCCTCTGGGGCGGGAGGGTACAATGAGCAGTTCTTC	TRBD2	TRBV28	TRBJ2-1	NA
CASEKAGPLLSVETQYF	TGCGCCAGCGAGAAGGCGGGACCTCTACTGTCTGTGGAGACCCAGTACTTC	NA	TRBV10-1	TRBJ2-5	NA
CASSTQGFNQPQHF	TGTGCCAGTAGTACACAGGGTTTCAATCAGCCCCAGCATTTT	NA	TRBV19	TRBJ1-5	NA
CASSYSLGAKETQYF	TGTGCCAGCAGTTACTCGCTGGGGGCGAAAGAGACCCAGTACTTC	NA	TRBV6-2/TRBV6-3	TRBJ2-5	NA
CASSRDNEQFF	TGTGCCAGCAGTCGGGACAATGAGCAGTTCTTC	NA	TRBV6-2/TRBV6-3	TRBJ2-1	NA
CASSEPRANYGYTF	TGTGCCAGCAGTGAGCCGAGAGCTAACTATGGCTACACCTTC	NA	TRBV2	TRBJ1-2	NA
CASSERGLGYTF	TGTGCCAGCAGCGAGAGGGGGTTAGGCTACACCTTC	NA	TRBV9	TRBJ1-2	NA
CASSPTGAGANVLTF	TGTGCCAGCAGCCCCACAGGGGCCGGGGCCAACGTCCTGACTTTC	TRBD1	TRBV6-5	TRBJ2-6	NA
CASTKTGRILWGNQPQHF	TGTGCCAGCACTAAGACAGGGCGAATCCTATGGGGCAATCAGCCCCAGCATTTT	TRBD1	TRBV7-4	TRBJ1-5	NA
CASSQEGAPYHLSTDTQYF	TGCGCCAGCAGCCAAGAGGGGGCACCCTACCATCTTAGCACAGATACGCAGTATTTT	NA	TRBV4-1	TRBJ2-3	NA
CASSLGLLQETQYF	TGTGCCAGCAGCCTGGGACTGCTACAAGAGACCCAGTACTTC	NA	TRBV9	TRBJ2-5	NA
CASSPDGLAVSYEQYF	TGTGCCAGCAGCCCAGACGGACTAGCGGTCTCCTACGAGCAGTACTTC	TRBD2	TRBV28	TRBJ2-7	NA
CASSAPGQNSNQPQHF	TGTGCCAGCAGTGCCCCGGGACAGAACTCCAATCAGCCCCAGCATTTT	TRBD1	TRBV25-1	TRBJ1-5	few
CASTDLSGTGNEKLFF	TGTGCCAGCACCGATTTATCAGGCACAGGCAATGAAAAACTGTTTTTT	NA	TRBV3-1/TRBV3-2	TRBJ1-4	NA
CASTKEQGNTDTQYF	TGTGCCAGCACGAAGGAACAGGGGAACACAGATACGCAGTATTTT	TRBD1	TRBV2	TRBJ2-3	NA
CASSQRRGGGRETQYF	TGTGCCAGCAGCCAAAGAAGGGGTGGGGGCCGGGAGACCCAGTACTTC	NA	TRBV4-2	TRBJ2-5	NA
CASSLTRQGSWQETQYF	TGTGCCAGCAGCCTCACAAGACAGGGAAGTTGGCAAGAGACCCAGTACTTC	TRBD1	TRBV11-2	TRBJ2-5	NA
CASSQGLNYGYTF	TGCGCCAGCAGCCAAGGACTGAACTATGGCTACACCTTC	NA	TRBV4-1	TRBJ1-2	NA
CASSLGSGSAFYEQYF	TGCGCCAGCAGCTTGGGTAGCGGGAGTGCTTTCTACGAGCAGTACTTC	TRBD2	TRBV5-1	TRBJ2-7	NA
CASSRGLDSNEQFF	TGTGCCAGCAGCCGAGGACTAGATTCCAATGAGCAGTTCTTC	TRBD2	TRBV7-3	TRBJ2-1	once
CATSDKGYGYTF	TGTGCCACCAGTGATAAGGGGTATGGCTACACCTTC	NA	TRBV24-1	TRBJ1-2	NA
CASSPPSGADGGYTF	TGTGCCAGCTCACCACCATCAGGGGCCGACGGCGGCTACACCTTC	NA	TRBV18	TRBJ1-2	NA
CASSLPSLGSYEQYF	TGTGCCAGCAGCTTACCATCACTAGGAAGCTACGAGCAGTACTTC	NA	TRBV7-9	TRBJ2-7	NA
CAISDGLAGGLDTGELFF	TGTGCCATCAGTGACGGACTAGCGGGAGGGCTCGACACCGGGGAGCTGTTTTTT	TRBD2	TRBV10-3	TRBJ2-2	NA
CASSSLRKQGLGGYTF	TGTGCCAGCAGTTCACTTCGAAAACAGGGTCTGGGTGGCTACACCTTC	NA	TRBV28	TRBJ1-2	NA